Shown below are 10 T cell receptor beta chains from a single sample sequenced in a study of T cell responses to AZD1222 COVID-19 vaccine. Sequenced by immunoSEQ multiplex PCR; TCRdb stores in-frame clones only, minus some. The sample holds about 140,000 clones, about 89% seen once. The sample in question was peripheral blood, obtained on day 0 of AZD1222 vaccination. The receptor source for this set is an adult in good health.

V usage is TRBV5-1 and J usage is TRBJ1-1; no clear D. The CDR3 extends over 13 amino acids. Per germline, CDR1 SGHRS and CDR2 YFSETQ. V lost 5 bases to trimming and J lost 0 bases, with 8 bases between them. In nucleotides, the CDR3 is TGCGCCAGCAGTGGGCAGATGAACACTGAAGCTTTCTTT. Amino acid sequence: CASSGQMNTEAFF.

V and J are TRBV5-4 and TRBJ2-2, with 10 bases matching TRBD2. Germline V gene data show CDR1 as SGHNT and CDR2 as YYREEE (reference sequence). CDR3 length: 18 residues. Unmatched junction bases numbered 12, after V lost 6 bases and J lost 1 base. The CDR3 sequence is CASTSPGLAALNTGELFF. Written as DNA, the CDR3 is TGTGCCAGCACCTCCCCCGGACTAGCGGCTTTGAACACCGGGGAGCTGTTTTTT.

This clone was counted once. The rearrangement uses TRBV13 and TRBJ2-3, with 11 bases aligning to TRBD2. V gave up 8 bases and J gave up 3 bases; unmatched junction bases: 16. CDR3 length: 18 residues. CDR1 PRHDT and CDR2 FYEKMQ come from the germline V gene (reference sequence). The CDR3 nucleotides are TGTGCCAGCGCACAACCGGGACTAGCGGAAGGGGGGACAGATACGCAGTATTTT. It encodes CASAQPGLAEGGTDTQYF.

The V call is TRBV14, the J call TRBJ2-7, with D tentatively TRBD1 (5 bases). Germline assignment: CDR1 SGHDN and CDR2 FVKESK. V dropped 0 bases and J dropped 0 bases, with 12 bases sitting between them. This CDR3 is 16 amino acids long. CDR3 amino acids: CASSQDKWGVSYEQYF. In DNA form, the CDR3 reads TGTGCCAGCAGCCAAGATAAGTGGGGCGTCTCCTACGAGCAGTACTTC.

The CDR3 spells CASSLLGQGMINEQFF. CDR3 DNA: TGCGCCAGCAGCCTCTTGGGACAGGGAATGATCAATGAGCAGTTCTTC. The chain uses TRBV5-1 and TRBJ2-1; 9 nucleotides agree with TRBD1. Trimming took 4 bases from V and 6 from J; bases not matched to a gene: 11. The CDR3 runs 16 residues. Germline assignment: CDR1 SGHRS and CDR2 YFSETQ.

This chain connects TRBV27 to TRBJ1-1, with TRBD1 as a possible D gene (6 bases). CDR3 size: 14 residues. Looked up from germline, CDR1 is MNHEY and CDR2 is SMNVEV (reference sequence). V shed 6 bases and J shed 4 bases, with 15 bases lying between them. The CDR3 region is CASRGGARGTEAFF. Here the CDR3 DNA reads TGTGCCAGCAGGGGGGGGGCGAGGGGCACTGAAGCTTTCTTT.

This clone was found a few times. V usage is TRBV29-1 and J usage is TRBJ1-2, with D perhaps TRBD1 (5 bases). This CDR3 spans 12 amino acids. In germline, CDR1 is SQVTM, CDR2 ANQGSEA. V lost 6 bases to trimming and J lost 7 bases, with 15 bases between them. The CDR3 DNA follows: TGCAGCGTAGGGGAGGGGAGTGCTGGCTACACCTTC. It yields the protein CSVGEGSAGYTF.

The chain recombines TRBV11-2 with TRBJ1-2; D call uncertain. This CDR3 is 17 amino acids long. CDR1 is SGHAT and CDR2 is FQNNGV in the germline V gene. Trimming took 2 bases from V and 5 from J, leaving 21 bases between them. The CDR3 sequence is CASSLTPVDSPEYGYTF. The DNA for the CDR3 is TGTGCCAGCAGCTTAACCCCGGTCGATAGCCCGGAATATGGCTACACCTTC.

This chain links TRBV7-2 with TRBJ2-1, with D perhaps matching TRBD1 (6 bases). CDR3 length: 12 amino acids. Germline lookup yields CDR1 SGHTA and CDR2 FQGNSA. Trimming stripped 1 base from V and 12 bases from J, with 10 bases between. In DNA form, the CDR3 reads TGTGCCAGCAGCTTAGTGGGGGCGGGGCAGTTCTTC. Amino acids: CASSLVGAGQFF.

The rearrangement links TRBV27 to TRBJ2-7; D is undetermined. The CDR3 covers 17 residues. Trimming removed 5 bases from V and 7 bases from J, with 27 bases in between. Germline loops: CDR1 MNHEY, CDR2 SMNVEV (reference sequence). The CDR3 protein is CASSGLWSDRQATEQYF. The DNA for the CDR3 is TGTGCCAGCAGTGGGCTTTGGTCTGACCGCCAAGCGACGGAGCAGTACTTC.